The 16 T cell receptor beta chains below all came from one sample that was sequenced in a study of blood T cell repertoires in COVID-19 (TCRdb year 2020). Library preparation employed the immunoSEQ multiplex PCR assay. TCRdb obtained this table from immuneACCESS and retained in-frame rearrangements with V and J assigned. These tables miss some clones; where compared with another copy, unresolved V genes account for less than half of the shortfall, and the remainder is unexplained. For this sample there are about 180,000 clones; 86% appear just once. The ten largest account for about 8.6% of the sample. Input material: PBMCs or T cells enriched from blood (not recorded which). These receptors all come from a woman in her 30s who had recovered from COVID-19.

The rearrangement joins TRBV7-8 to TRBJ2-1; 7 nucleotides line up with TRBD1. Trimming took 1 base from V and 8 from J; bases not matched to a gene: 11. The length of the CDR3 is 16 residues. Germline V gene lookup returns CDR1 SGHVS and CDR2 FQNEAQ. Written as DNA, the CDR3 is TGTGCCAGCAGCTTAGGGGTTAACAGGGGTGTCGATGAGCAGTTCTTC. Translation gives CASSLGVNRGVDEQFF.

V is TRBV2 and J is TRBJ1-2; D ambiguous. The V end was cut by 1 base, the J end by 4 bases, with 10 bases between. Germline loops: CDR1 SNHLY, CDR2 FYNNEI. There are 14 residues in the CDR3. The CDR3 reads CASSEDTRTYGYTF. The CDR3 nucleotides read TGTGCCAGCAGTGAAGACACCCGTACCTATGGCTACACCTTC.

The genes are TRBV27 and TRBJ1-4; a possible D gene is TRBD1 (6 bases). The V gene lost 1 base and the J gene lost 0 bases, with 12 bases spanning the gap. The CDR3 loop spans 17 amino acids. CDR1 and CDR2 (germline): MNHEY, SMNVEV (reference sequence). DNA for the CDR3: TGTGCCAGCAGTTTATTTGGACAGAGTTCAACTAATGAAAAACTGTTTTTT. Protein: CASSLFGQSSTNEKLFF. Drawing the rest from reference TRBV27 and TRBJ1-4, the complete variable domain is EAQVTQNPRYLITVTGKKLTVTCSQNMNHEYMSWYRQDPGLGLRQIYYSMNVEVTDKGDVPEGYKVSRKEKRNFPLILESPSPNQTSLYFCASSLFGQSSTNEKLFFGSGTQLSVL.

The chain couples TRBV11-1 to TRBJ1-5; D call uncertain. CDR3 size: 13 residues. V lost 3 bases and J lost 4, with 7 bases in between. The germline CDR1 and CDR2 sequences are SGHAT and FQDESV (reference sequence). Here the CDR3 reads CASSLSSNQPQHF. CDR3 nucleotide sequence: TGTGCCAGCAGCTTGAGTTCAAATCAGCCCCAGCATTTT.

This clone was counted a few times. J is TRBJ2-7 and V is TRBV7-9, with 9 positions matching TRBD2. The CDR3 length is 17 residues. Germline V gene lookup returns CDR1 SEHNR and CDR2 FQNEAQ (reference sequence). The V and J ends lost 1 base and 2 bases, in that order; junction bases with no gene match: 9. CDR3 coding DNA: TGTGCCAGCAGCTTAGGGCGGGCTAGCGGGATTACCTACGAGCAGTACTTC. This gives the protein CASSLGRASGITYEQYF.

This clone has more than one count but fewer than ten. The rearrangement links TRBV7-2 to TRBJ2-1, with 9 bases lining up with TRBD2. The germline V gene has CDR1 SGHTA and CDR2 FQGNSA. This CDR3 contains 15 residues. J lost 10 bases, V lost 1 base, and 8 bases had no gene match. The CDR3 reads CASSLELAGPREQFF. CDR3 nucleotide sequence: TGTGCCAGCAGCTTAGAGCTAGCGGGACCGCGGGAGCAGTTCTTC.

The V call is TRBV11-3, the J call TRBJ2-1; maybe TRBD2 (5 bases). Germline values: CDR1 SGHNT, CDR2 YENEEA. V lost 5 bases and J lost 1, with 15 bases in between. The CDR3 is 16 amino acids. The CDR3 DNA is TGTGCCAGCAGCCCCTCGCCGCTAGCTTCCTACAATGAGCAGTTCTTC. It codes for CASSPSPLASYNEQFF.

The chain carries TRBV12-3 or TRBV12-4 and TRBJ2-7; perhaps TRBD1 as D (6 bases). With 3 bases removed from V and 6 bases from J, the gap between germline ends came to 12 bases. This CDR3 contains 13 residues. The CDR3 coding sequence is TGTGCCAGCAGTTTCGGGACACCATCCGAGCAGTACTTC. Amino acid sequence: CASSFGTPSEQYF.

The CDR3 spells CASSQAWGHVIAQYF. CDR3 coding DNA: TGTGCCAGCAGCCAAGCGTGGGGGCATGTGATTGCGCAGTATTTT. The V call is TRBV3-1 (or the pseudogene TRBV3-2), the J call TRBJ2-3, with D tentatively TRBD1 (6 bases). CDR3 length equals 15 residues. Germline loops: CDR1 LGHDT, CDR2 YNNKEL (reference sequence). Trimming took off 1 base at V and 10 bases at J, with 18 bases between the two ends.

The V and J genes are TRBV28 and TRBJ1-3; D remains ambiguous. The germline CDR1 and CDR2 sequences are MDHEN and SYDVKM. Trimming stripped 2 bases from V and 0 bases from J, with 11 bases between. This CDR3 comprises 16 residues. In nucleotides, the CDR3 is TGTGCCAGCAGTTTAGGTGGCGGGGTCTCTGGAAACACCATATATTTT. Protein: CASSLGGGVSGNTIYF.

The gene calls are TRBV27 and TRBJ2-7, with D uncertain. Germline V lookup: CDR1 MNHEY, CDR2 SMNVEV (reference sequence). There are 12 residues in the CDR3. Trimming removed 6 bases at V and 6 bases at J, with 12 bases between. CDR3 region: CASSPRSFEQYF. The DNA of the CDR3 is TGTGCCAGCAGCCCCCGGTCGTTCGAGCAGTACTTC.

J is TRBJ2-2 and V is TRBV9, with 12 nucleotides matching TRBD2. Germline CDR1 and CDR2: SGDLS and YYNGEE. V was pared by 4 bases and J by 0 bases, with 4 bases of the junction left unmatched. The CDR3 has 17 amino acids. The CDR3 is CASSLRTSGTNTGELFF. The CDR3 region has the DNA TGTGCCAGCAGCCTCCGGACTAGCGGGACGAACACCGGGGAGCTGTTTTTT. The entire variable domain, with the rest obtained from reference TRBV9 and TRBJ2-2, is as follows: DSGVTQTPKHLITATGQRVTLRCSPRSGDLSVYWYQQSLDQGLQFLIQYYNGEERAKGNILERFSAQQFPDLHSELNLSSLELGDSALYFCASSLRTSGTNTGELFFGEGSRLTVL.

CDR3 in DNA: TGCGCCAGCAGTCAACGGAGGACAGATACCTACGAGCAGTACTTC. It is translated as CASSQRRTDTYEQYF. The chain is built from TRBV23-1 and TRBJ2-7; tentative D call: TRBD1 (6 bases). TRBV23-1 is an open reading frame whose function is uncertain. This CDR3 region has 15 residues. The V end lost 2 bases, the J end lost 2 bases, and 13 bases lay between the germline ends.

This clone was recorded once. CDR3 coding DNA: TGTGCCAGCAGGCGTGGACAAAGCTACGAGCAGTACTTC. Translation gives CASRRGQSYEQYF. The chain is built from TRBV12-3 or TRBV12-4 and TRBJ2-7; a possible D gene is TRBD1 (5 bases). V was shortened by 6 bases and J by 3 bases, with 12 bases between the two germline ends. The CDR3 runs 13 residues.

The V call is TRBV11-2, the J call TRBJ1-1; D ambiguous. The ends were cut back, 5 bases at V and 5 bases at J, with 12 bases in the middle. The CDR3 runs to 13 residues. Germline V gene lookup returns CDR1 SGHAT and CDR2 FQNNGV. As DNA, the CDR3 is TGTGCCAGCAGCCGCAGTCAGGAAACTGAAGCTTTCTTT. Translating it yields CASSRSQETEAFF.

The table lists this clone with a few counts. The CDR3 loop is CASSRDIQETQYF. The CDR3 DNA sequence: TGTGCCAGCAGCCGGGACATTCAAGAGACCCAGTACTTC. V is TRBV11-2 and J is TRBJ2-5, with a possible D match to TRBD1 (6 bases). The CDR3 consists of 13 residues. In germline, CDR1 is SGHAT, CDR2 FQNNGV. V was trimmed by 5 bases and J by 2 bases, leaving 9 bases between them.